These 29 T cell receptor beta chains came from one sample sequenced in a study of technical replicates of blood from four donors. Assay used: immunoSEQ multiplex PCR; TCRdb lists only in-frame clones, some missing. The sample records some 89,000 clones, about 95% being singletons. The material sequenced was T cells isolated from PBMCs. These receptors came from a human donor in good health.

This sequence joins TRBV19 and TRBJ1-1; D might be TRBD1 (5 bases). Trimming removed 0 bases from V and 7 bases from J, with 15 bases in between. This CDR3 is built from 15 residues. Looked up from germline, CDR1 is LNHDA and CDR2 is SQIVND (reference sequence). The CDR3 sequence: CASSIDQGSRVEAFF. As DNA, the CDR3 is TGTGCCAGTAGTATAGATCAGGGTAGCAGGGTTGAAGCTTTCTTT. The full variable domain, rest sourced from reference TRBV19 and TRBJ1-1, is DGGITQSPKYLFRKEGQNVTLSCEQNLNHDAMYWYRQDPGQGLRLIYYSQIVNDFQKGDIAEGYSVSREKKESFPLTVTSAQKNPTAFYLCASSIDQGSRVEAFFGQGTRLTVV.

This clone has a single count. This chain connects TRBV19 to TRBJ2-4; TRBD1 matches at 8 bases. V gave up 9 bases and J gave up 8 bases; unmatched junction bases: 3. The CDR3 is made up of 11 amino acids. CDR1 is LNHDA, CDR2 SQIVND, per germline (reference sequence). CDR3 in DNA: TGTGCCAGCCTGACAGGGGACATTCAGTACTTC. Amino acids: CASLTGDIQYF.

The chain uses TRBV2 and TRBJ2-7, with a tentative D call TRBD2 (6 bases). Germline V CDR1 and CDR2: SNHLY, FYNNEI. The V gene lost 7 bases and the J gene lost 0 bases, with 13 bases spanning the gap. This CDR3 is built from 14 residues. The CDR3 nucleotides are TGTGCCAGCAACTTACGGGGGTTCTCCTACGAGCAGTACTTC. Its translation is CASNLRGFSYEQYF.

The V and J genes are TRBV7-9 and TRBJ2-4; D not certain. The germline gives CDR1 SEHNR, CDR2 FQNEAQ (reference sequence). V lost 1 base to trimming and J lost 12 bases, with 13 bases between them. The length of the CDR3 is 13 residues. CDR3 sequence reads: CASSLVYLSDQYF. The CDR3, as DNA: TGTGCCAGCAGCTTAGTCTACCTTTCTGATCAGTACTTC.

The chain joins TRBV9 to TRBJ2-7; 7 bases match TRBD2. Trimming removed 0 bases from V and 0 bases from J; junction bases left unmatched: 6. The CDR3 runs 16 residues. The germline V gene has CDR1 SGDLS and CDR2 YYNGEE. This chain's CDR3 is CASSVASAGSSYEQYF. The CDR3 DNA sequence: TGTGCCAGCAGCGTAGCGTCAGCGGGAAGCTCCTACGAGCAGTACTTC.

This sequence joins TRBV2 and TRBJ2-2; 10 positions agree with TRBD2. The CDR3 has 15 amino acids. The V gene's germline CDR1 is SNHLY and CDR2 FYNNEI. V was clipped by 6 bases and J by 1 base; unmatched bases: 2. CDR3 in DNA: TGTGCCAGCAGGGTAGCGGGAGGGAACACCGGGGAGCTGTTTTTT. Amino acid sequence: CASRVAGGNTGELFF.

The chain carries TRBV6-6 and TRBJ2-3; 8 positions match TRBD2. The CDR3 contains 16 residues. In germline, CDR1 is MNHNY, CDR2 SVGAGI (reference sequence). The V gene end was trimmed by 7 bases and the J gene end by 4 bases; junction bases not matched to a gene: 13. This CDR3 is CASTLSGRRGSDTQYF. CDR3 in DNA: TGTGCCAGCACTCTAAGCGGGAGAAGGGGATCAGATACGCAGTATTTT.

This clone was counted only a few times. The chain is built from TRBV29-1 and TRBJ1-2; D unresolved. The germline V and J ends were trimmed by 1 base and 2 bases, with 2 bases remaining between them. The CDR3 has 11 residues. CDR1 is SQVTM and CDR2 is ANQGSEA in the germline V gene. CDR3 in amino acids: CSVEVNYGYTF. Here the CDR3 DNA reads TGCAGCGTTGAAGTAAACTATGGCTACACCTTC. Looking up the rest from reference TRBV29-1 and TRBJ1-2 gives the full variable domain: SAVISQKPSRDICQRGTSLTIQCQVDSQVTMMFWYRQQPGQSLTLIATANQGSEATYESGFVIDKFPISRPNLTFSTLTVSNMSPEDSSIYLCSVEVNYGYTFGSGTRLTVV.

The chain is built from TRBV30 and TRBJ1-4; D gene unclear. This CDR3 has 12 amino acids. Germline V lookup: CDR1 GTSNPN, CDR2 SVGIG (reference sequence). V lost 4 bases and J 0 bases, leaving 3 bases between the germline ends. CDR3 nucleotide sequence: TGTGCCTGGAAGCCAACTAATGAAAAACTGTTTTTT. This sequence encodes CAWKPTNEKLFF.

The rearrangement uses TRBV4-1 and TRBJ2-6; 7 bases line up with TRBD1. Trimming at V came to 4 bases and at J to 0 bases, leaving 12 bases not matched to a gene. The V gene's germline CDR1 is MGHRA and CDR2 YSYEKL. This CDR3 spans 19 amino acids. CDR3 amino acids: CASSRMVVTGISGANVLTF. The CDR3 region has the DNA TGCGCCAGCAGCCGTATGGTGGTGACAGGGATCTCTGGGGCCAACGTCCTGACTTTC.

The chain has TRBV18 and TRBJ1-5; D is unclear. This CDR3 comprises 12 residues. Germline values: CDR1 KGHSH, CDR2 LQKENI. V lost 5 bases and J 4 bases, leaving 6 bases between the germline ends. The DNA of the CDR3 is TGTGCCAGCTCAGAGCAAAATCAGCCCCAGCATTTT. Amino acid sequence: CASSEQNQPQHF.

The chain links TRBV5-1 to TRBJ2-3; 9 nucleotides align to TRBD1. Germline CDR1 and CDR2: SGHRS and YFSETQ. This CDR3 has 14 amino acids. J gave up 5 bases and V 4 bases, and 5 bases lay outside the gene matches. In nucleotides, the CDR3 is TGCGCCAGCAGCGCCACAGGGGGCAAAGATACGCAGTATTTT. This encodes CASSATGGKDTQYF.

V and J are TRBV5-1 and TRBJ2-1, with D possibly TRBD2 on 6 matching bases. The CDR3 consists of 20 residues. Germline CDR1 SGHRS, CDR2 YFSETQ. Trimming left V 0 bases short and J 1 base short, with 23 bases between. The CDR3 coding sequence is TGCGCCAGCAGCTTGGGGGACCCGGGACTCCTCCTTAATTCCTACAATGAGCAGTTCTTC. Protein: CASSLGDPGLLLNSYNEQFF. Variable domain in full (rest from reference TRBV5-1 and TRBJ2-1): KAGVTQTPRYLIKTRGQQVTLSCSPISGHRSVSWYQQTPGQGLQFLFEYFSETQRNKGNFPGRFSGRQFSNSRSEMNVSTLELGDSALYLCASSLGDPGLLLNSYNEQFFGPGTRLTVL.

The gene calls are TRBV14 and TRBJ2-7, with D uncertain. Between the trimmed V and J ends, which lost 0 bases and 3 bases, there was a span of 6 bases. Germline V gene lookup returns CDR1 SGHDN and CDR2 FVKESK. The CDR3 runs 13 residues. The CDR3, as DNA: TGTGCCAGCAGCCAAGATAGCTACTACGAGCAGTACTTC. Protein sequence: CASSQDSYYEQYF.

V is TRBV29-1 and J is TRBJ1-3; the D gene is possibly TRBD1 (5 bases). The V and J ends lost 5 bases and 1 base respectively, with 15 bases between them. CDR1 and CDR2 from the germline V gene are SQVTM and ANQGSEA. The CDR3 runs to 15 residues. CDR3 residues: CSVYTLRDSGNTIYF. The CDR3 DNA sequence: TGCAGCGTTTATACCCTCAGGGATTCTGGAAACACCATATATTTT.

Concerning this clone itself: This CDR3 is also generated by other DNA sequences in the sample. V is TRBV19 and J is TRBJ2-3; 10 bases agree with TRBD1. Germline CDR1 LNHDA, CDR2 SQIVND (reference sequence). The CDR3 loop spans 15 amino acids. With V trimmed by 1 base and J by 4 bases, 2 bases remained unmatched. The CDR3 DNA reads TGTGCCAGTAGTATAGGGACAGGGGGAGCAGATACGCAGTATTTT. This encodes CASSIGTGGADTQYF.

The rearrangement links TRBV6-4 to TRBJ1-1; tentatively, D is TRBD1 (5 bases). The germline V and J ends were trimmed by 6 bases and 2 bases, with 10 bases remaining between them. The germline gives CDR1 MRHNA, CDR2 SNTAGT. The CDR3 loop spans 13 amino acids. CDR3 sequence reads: CASRTDHNTEAFF. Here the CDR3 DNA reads TGTGCCAGCAGGACAGACCACAACACTGAAGCTTTCTTT.

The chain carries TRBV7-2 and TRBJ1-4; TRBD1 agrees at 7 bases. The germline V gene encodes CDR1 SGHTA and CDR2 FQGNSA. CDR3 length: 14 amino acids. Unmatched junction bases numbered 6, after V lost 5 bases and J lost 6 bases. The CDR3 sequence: CASSPRGWDEKLFF. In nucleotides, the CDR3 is TGTGCCAGCAGCCCCAGGGGGTGGGATGAAAAACTGTTTTTT. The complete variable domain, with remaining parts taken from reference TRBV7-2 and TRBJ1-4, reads GAGVSQSPSNKVTEKGKDVELRCDPISGHTALYWYRQSLGQGLEFLIYFQGNSAPDKSGLPSDRFSAERTGGSVSTLTIQRTQQEDSAVYLCASSPRGWDEKLFFGSGTQLSVL.

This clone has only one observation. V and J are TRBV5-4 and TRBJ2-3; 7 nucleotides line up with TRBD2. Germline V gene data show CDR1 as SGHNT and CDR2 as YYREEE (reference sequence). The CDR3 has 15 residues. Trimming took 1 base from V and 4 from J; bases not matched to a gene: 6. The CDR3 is CASSLTRGRADTQYF. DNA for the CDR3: TGTGCCAGCAGCTTGACCCGGGGGAGGGCAGATACGCAGTATTTT.

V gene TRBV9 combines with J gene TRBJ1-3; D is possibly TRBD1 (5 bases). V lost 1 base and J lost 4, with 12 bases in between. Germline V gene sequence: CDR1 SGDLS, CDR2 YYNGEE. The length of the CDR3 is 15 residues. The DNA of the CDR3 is TGTGCCAGCAGCGTAAGGGGACTAATGGGAAACACCATATATTTT. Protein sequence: CASSVRGLMGNTIYF. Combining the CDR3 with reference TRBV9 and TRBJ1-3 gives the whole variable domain DSGVTQTPKHLITATGQRVTLRCSPRSGDLSVYWYQQSLDQGLQFLIQYYNGEERAKGNILERFSAQQFPDLHSELNLSSLELGDSALYFCASSVRGLMGNTIYFGEGSWLTVV.

CDR3 in DNA: TGTGCCAGCAGCTTTTCCGGGACAGGGAATGAAAAACTGTTTTTT. Translating it yields CASSFSGTGNEKLFF. The chain carries TRBV9 and TRBJ1-4, with 9 bases aligning to TRBD1. V was pared by 4 bases and J by 5 bases, with 6 bases of the junction left unmatched. This CDR3 region has 15 residues. In germline, CDR1 is SGDLS, CDR2 YYNGEE.

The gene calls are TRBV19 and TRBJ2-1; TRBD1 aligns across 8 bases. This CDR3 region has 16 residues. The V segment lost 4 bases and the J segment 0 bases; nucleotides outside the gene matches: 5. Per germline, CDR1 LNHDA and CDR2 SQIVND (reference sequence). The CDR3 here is CASSTLTGGSYNEQFF. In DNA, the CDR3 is TGTGCCAGTAGTACCCTTACAGGGGGCTCCTACAATGAGCAGTTCTTC.

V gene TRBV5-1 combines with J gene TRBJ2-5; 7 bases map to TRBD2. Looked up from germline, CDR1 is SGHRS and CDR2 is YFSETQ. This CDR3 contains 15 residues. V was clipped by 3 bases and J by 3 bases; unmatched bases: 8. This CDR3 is CASSSLSSGEETQYF. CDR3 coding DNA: TGCGCCAGCAGCTCACTGTCTAGCGGAGAAGAGACCCAGTACTTC.

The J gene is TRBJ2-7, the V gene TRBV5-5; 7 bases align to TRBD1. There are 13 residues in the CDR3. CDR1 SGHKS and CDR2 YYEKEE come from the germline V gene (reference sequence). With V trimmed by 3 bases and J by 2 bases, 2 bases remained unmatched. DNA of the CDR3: TGTGCCAGCAGCTCGGGACAGACCTACGAGCAGTACTTC. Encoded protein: CASSSGQTYEQYF.

CDR3 in amino acids: CASTSSPNEQFF. CDR3 in DNA: TGTGCCAGCACTAGTTCCCCCAATGAGCAGTTCTTC. This chain connects TRBV2 to TRBJ2-1; no reliable D call. CDR1 SNHLY and CDR2 FYNNEI come from the germline V gene. The CDR3 runs 12 residues. V was shortened by 7 bases and J by 6 bases, with 10 bases between the two germline ends.

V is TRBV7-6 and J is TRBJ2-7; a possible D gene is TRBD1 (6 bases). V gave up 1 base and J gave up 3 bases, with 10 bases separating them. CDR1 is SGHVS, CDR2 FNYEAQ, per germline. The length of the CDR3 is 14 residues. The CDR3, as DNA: TGTGCCAGCAGCTTAGTGATAGGGGGCTACGAGCAGTACTTC. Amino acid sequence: CASSLVIGGYEQYF.

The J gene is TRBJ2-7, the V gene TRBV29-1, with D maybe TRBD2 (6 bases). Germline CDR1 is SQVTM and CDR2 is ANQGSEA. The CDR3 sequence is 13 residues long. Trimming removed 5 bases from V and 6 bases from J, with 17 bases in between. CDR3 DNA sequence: TGCAGCGTTTTAAAAATGGGGGGTGGCGAGCAGTACTTC. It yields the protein CSVLKMGGGEQYF.

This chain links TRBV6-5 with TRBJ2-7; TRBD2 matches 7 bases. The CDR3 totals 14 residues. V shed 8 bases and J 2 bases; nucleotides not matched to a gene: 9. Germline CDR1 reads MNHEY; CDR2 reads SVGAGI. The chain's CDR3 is CASGKRGLPYEQYF. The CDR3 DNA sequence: TGTGCCAGCGGCAAGCGGGGTCTTCCCTACGAGCAGTACTTC.

The CDR3 sequence is CASSLRGLPGNEQFF. The DNA for the CDR3 is TGTGCCAGCAGTTTAAGGGGACTACCGGGGAATGAGCAGTTCTTC. This rearrangement joins TRBV27 to TRBJ2-1; 7 positions agree with TRBD2. The CDR3 extends over 15 amino acids. Unmatched junction bases numbered 8, after V lost 2 bases and J lost 7 bases. Germline loops: CDR1 MNHEY, CDR2 SMNVEV (reference sequence).